This T cell receptor (beta chain) was found in a study of blood T cell repertoires in COVID-19. Study background: COVID-19 samples, acute and convalescent, were from the United States, Italy and Spain. PBMCs, B-cell-depleted T cells, or T cells were the source of the cDNA or gDNA that made up the material.

In the original processing: Estimation of nucleated cell counts was performed using reference gene primer amplification. Libraries were prepared by immunoSEQ multiplex PCR; TCRdb keeps only in-frame clonotypes and omits some of them. V and J calls and clone size are copied from that table; D and trimming were computed from the DNA. The sample lists roughly 150,000 clones; around 85% were seen once. This CDR3 region has 15 residues. Germline trimming cut 1 base from V and 7 bases from J; bases unmatched to any gene: 7. Germline V lookup: CDR1 SGHTA, CDR2 FQGNSA. This receptor was obtained from a woman aged 70-85 years with acute or convalescent COVID-19. J is TRBJ1-2 and V is TRBV7-2; 9 nucleotides match TRBD1. Specimen: peripheral blood. The CDR3 coding sequence is TGTGCCAGCAGCTTAGAGGGACAGGGTAGATCTGGCTACACCTTC. Translation: CASSLEGQGRSGYTF.